This T cell receptor beta chain was obtained from a study of a mutant IDH1 vaccine in newly diagnosed glioma. Study summary: Vaccines were first given 4-6 weeks after radiotherapy alone, or with temozolomide cycles.

Study-wide findings and caveats: The authors found pseudoprogression apparently unrelated to changes in top peripheral T cell clonotypes.

Time point: week 5, during vaccination. Doses of 300 ug of mutant IDH1 20-mer peptide were given with topical imiquimod. CDR1 is MDHEN, CDR2 SYDVKM, per germline. The CDR3 runs to 15 residues. With V trimmed by 6 bases and J by 4 bases, 9 bases remained unmatched. The repertoire was sequenced with immunoSEQ multiplex PCR; TCRdb's copy has only in-frame clones and lacks some. Among about 53,000 clones listed, about 80% were seen once. As concerns this clone: The antigen is not known.

Sequences were derived from PBMCs, sampled from a glioma patient whose treatment included an IDH1 peptide vaccine. The chain employs TRBV28 and TRBJ1-5; 7 bases map to TRBD1. The receptor was isolated from a woman between 50 and 59 years old with glioma. CDR3 protein: CASRVTGKENQPQHF. The CDR3 nucleotides read TGTGCCAGCAGGGTGACAGGGAAGGAGAATCAGCCCCAGCATTTT. The full variable domain, completed using reference TRBV28 and TRBJ1-5, is DVKVTQSSRYLVKRTGEKVFLECVQDMDHENMFWYRQDPGLGLRLIYFSYDVKMKEKGDIPEGYSVSREKKERFSLILESASTNQTSMYLCASRVTGKENQPQHFGDGTRLSIL.